Included here is one T cell receptor beta chain sequence, with context. Its target is unknown. TCRdb's copy holds only in-frame clones and misses some; the assay was immunoSEQ multiplex PCR. The sample lists approximately 300,000 clones, just over 85% seen once, with around 0.8% in the top ten. The sample originates from a study of cytomegalovirus exposure and HLA in healthy donors. Among the roughly 120 subjects of the validation cohort, separate from the roughly 700-subject first cohort, were the donors. Trimming removed 3 bases from V and 8 bases from J, with 13 bases in between. Germline V gene sequence: CDR1 MNHNS, CDR2 SASEGT. This CDR3 is 13 amino acids long. Findings of the study overall: Cytomegalovirus status was reportedly diagnosed by the classifier with high specificity and sensitivity.

Sequenced input: PBMCs. The TCR comes from a woman younger than 35 in good health and CMV-seronegative. V and J are TRBV6-1 and TRBJ1-1; D is undetermined. The CDR3 nucleotides are TGTGCCAGCAGTGAGGGCAATGCGGGAGAAGCTTTCTTT. This encodes CASSEGNAGEAFF.